Below are 5 T cell receptor beta chains sequenced from a single sample in a study of vaccination and CD4 T cells after COVID-19. Which antigens these TCRs recognize remains unknown. Sample treatment: approximately nine-day PBMC culture with coronavirus spike peptide pools or control peptides (ViraFEST assay). The assay that was used to sequence DNA from cultured CD4+ T cells was the Oncomine TCR Beta short-read assay. TCRdb analysed the PCR reads with MiXCR anew, one entry per CDR3 protein. The table records some 20,000 distinct CDR3 sequences, roughly half of them present only once. Sequenced input: CD4+ T cells from blood, cultured in vitro. The receptors were gathered from a human donor who had recovered from COVID-19.

This clonotype occurred a few times. The rearrangement links TRBV2 to TRBJ1-6; D remains ambiguous. The CDR3 totals 16 residues. Trimming removed 3 bases at V and 4 bases at J, with 13 bases between. Germline V gene sequence: CDR1 SNHLY, CDR2 FYNNEI. CDR3 sequence: CASSDGREDYNSPLHF. CDR3 coding DNA: TGTGCCAGCAGTGACGGACGGGAGGATTATAATTCACCCCTCCACTTT. Filled out from reference TRBV2 and TRBJ1-6, the complete variable domain reads EPEVTQTPSHQVTQMGQEVILRCVPISNHLYFYWYRQILGQKVEFLVSFYNNEISEKSEIFDDQFSVERPDGSNFTLKIRSTKLEDSAMYFCASSDGREDYNSPLHFGNGTRLTVT.

This chain links TRBV18 with TRBJ2-5, with D possibly being TRBD2 (6 bases). This CDR3 region has 16 residues. Trimming took 3 bases from V and 5 from J, leaving 19 bases between them. Germline V CDR1 and CDR2: KGHSH, LQKENI. DNA for the CDR3: TGTGCCAGCTCACCCGGGACGGCCACTCGGGGGGAGACCCAGTACTTC. Protein sequence: CASSPGTATRGETQYF. Supplemented by reference TRBV18 and TRBJ2-5, the full variable domain reads NAGVMQNPRHLVRRRGQEARLRCSPMKGHSHVYWYRQLPEEGLKFMVYLQKENIIDESGMPKERFSAEFPKEGPSILRIQQVVRGDSAAYFCASSPGTATRGETQYFGPGTRLLVL.

The rearrangement joins TRBV7-9 to TRBJ2-3, with D tentatively TRBD1 (5 bases). Looked up from germline, CDR1 is SEHNR and CDR2 is FQNEAQ (reference sequence). V lost 6 bases and J lost 6, with 10 bases in between. The CDR3 is made up of 12 amino acids. The CDR3 DNA follows: TGTGCCAGCAGAGGGGTTTCGGATACGCAGTATTTT. As protein: CASRGVSDTQYF.

CDR3 sequence reads: CSAQGGLGLTYEQYF. CDR3 nucleotide sequence: TGCAGTGCTCAAGGGGGGCTAGGCTTAACCTACGAGCAGTACTTC. This chain joins TRBV20-1 and TRBJ2-7, with D possibly called TRBD1 or TRBD2 (6 bases each). Trimming pared 5 bases from V and 2 bases from J, leaving 19 bases between. CDR3 length: 15 residues. The V gene's germline CDR1 is DFQATT and CDR2 SNEGSKA (reference sequence).

This chain uses TRBV7-9 with TRBJ1-1; 8 bases map to TRBD1. This CDR3 has 15 residues. From germline, CDR1 is SEHNR and CDR2 FQNEAQ (reference sequence). The trim removed 0 bases at V and 5 bases at J, leaving 5 bases unmatched. For the CDR3, the DNA is TGTGCCAGCAGCTTAGCGACAGGGGATTCTACTGAAGCTTTCTTT. Protein: CASSLATGDSTEAFF.